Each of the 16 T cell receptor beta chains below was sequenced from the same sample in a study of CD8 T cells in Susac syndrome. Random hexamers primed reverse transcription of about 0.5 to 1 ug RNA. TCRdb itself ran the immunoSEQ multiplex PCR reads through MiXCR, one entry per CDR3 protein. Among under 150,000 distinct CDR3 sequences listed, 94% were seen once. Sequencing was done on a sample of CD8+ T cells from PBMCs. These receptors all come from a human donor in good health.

The CDR3 DNA follows: TGTGCCAGCGAGAGGGGGAGTGAAAACATTCAGTACTTC. This sequence encodes CASERGSENIQYF. The chain recombines TRBV12-3 or TRBV12-4 with TRBJ2-4, with a weak D call TRBD1 (6 bases). The CDR3 runs to 13 residues. Deletions cut 8 bases from V and 5 bases from J, with 13 bases between.

The CDR3: CASSIYPVGQGVFNQPQHF. The CDR3 region has the DNA TGTGCCAGCAGCATCTATCCGGTGGGACAGGGGGTTTTCAATCAGCCCCAGCATTTT. This sequence joins TRBV27 and TRBJ1-5; the match to TRBD1 covers 11 bases. Germline V gene sequence: CDR1 MNHEY, CDR2 SMNVEV (reference sequence). Germline trimming cut 6 bases from V and 3 bases from J; bases unmatched to any gene: 16. CDR3 size: 19 residues.

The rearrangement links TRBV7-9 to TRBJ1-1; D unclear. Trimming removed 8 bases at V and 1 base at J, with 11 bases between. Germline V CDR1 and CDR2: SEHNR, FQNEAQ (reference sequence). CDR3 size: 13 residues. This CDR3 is CASGQVGNTEAFF. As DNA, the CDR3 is TGTGCCAGCGGGCAGGTCGGGAACACTGAAGCTTTCTTT.

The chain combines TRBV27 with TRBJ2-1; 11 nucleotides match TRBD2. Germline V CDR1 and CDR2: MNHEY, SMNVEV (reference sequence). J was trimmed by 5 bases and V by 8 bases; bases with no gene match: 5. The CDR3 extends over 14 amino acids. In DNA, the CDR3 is TGTGCCAGCTTCGGGACTAGCGGAGACAATGAGCAGTTCTTC. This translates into CASFGTSGDNEQFF.

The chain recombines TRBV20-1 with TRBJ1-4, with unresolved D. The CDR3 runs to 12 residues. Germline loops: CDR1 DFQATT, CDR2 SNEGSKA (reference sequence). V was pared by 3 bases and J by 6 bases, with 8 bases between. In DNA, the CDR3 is TGCAGTGCTAGGGCCCCTGATGAAAAACTGTTTTTT. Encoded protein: CSARAPDEKLFF.

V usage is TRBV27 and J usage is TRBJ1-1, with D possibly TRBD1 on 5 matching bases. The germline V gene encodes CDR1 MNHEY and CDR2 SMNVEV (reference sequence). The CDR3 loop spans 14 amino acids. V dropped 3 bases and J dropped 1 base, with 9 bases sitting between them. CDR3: CASSFRGENTEAFF. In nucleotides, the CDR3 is TGTGCCAGCAGTTTCCGGGGCGAGAACACTGAAGCTTTCTTT.

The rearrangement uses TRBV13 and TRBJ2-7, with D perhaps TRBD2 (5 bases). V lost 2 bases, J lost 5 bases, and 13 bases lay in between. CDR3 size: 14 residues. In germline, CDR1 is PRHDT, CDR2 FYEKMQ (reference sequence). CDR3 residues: CASSLLRDPHEQYF. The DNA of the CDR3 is TGTGCCAGCAGCTTACTCCGGGATCCCCACGAGCAGTACTTC.

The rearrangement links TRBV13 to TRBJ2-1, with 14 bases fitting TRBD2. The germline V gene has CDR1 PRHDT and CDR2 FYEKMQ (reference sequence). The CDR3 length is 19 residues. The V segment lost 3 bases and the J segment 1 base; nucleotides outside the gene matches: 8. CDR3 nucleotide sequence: TGTGCCAGCAGCTTGGGACTAGCGGGAGCAGGGAGGTCCTACAATGAGCAGTTCTTC. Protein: CASSLGLAGAGRSYNEQFF.

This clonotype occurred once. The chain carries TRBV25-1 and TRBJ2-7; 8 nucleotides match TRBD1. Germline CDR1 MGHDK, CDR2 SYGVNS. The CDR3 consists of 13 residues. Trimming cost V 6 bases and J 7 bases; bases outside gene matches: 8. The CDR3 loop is CASSPTGAEEQYF. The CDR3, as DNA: TGTGCCAGCAGCCCGACAGGGGCGGAAGAGCAGTACTTC.

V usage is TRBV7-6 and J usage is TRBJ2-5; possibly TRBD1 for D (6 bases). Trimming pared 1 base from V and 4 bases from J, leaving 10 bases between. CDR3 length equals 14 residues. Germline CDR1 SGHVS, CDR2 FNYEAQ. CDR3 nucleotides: TGTGCCAGCAGCTTAGTCAGGGGTGGAGAGACCCAGTACTTC. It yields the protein CASSLVRGGETQYF. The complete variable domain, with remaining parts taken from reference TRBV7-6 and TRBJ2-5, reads GAGVSQSPRYKVTKRGQDVALRCDPISGHVSLYWYRQALGQGPEFLTYFNYEAQQDKSGLPNDRFSAERPEGSISTLTIQRTEQRDSAMYRCASSLVRGGETQYFGPGTRLLVL.

CDR3 DNA sequence: TGCAGCGTTGCCGGGGGGCTAGCGGGAGTTGAGGAGACCCAGTACTTC. It yields the protein CSVAGGLAGVEETQYF. The chain couples TRBV29-1 to TRBJ2-5; 10 bases agree with TRBD2. This CDR3 is built from 16 residues. Unmatched junction bases numbered 13, after V lost 4 bases and J lost 5 bases. Germline assignment: CDR1 SQVTM and CDR2 ANQGSEA.

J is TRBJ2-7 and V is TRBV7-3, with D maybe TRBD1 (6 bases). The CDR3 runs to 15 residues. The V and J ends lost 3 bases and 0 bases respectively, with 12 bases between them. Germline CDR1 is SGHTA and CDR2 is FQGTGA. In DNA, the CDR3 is TGTGCCAGCAGCTTTATCTACAGGGTCTCCTACGAGCAGTACTTC. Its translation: CASSFIYRVSYEQYF. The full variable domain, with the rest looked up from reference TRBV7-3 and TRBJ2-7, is GAGVSQTPSNKVTEKGKYVELRCDPISGHTALYWYRQSLGQGPEFLIYFQGTGAADDSGLPNDRFFAVRPEGSVSTLKIQRTERGDSAVYLCASSFIYRVSYEQYFGPGTRLTVT.

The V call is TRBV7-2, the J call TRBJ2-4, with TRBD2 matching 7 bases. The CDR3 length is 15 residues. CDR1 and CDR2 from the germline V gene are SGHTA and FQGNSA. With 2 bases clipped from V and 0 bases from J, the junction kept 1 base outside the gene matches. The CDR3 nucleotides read TGTGCCAGCAGCTTATGGGAGGGAGCCAAAAACATTCAGTACTTC. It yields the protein CASSLWEGAKNIQYF.

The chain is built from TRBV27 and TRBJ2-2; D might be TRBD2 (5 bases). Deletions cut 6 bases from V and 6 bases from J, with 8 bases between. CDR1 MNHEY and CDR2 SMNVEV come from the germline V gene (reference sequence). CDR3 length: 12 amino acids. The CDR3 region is CASRVGAGELFF. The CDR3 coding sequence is TGTGCCAGCAGGGTCGGGGCCGGGGAGCTGTTTTTT.

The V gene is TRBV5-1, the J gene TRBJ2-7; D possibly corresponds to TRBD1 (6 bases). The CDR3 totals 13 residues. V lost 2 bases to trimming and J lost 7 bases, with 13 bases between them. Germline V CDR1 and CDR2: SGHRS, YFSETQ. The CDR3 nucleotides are TGCGCCAGCAGCTTCGAACTAACAGGGGAGCAGTACTTC. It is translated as CASSFELTGEQYF.

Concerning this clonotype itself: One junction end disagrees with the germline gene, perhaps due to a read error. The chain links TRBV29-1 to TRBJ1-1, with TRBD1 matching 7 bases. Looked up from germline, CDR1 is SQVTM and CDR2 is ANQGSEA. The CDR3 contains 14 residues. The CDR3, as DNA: TGCAGCGTGGAAGGACAGACAGGGATGGGTGAAGCTTTCTTT. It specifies CSVEGQTGMGEAFF.